This T cell receptor (beta chain) was recorded in a study of blood T cell repertoires in COVID-19. The wider study: Samples of COVID-19 (acute and convalescent) were obtained from the United States, Italy and Spain. T cells, B-cell-depleted T cells, or PBMCs provided the cDNA or gDNA that served as material.

The protocol was immunoSEQ multiplex PCR, while the TCRdb copy is restricted to in-frame clones and leaves out a portion. The table includes under 100,000 clones, 81% detected once. The V gene's germline CDR1 is MNHEY and CDR2 SVGEGT. V shed 5 bases and J shed 1 base, with 11 bases lying between them. This CDR3 is built from 15 residues. The material sequenced was peripheral blood. The receptor comes from an elderly man with active or convalescent COVID-19. This rearrangement joins TRBV6-2 or TRBV6-3 to TRBJ2-2; D gene uncertain. The CDR3 DNA follows: TGTGCCAGCAGTACCGCTAGTGTGAACACCGGGGAGCTGTTTTTT. Translated, it gives CASSTASVNTGELFF.